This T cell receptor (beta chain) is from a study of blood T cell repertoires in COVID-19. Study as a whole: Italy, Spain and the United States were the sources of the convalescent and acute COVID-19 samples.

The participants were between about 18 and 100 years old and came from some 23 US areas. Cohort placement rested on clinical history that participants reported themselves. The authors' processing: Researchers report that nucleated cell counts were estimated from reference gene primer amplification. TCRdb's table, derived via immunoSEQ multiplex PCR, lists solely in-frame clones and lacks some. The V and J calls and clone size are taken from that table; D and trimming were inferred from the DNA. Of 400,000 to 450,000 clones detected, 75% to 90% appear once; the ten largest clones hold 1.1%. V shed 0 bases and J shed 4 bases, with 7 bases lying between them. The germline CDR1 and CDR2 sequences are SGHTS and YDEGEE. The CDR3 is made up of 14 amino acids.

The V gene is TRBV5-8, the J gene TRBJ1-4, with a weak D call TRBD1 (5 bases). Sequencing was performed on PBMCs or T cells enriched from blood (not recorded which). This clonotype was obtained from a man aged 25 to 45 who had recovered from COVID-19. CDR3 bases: TGTGCCAGCAGCTTGGGTCAGGGTAATGAAAAACTGTTTTTT. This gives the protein CASSLGQGNEKLFF.